This T cell receptor (beta chain) was profiled in a study of cytomegalovirus exposure and HLA in healthy donors (dated by TCRdb to 2015 to 2018). Background on the whole study: According to a later analysis, one platform produced both the roughly 110 validation repertoires and the roughly 640 repertoires of the first cohort. To predict cytomegalovirus infection status, the study brought together high-throughput TCR immunosequencing, statistical association of individual TCRs with disease status, and machine learning. The aim of the study was to test whether cataloging public T cell receptors could identify signatures of past pathogen exposure. Along with the roughly 670-subject first cohort, a separate validation cohort of around 110 different subjects was used.

The protocol used for the library was the immunoSEQ multiplex PCR assay. The authors' analysis ran thus. A statistical classification framework was developed to diagnose cytomegalovirus status using the catalog of TCR beta chain sequences. This is the immuneACCESS table as TCRdb keeps it, with only in-frame sequences that have V and J called. A part of the clones is gone; compared with another copy, unresolved V genes explain less than half, and the rest is unexplained. The V and J calls and the clone size are those of that table, but D and trimming were determined from the DNA. For this sample there are fewer than 85,000 clones; roughly 94% appear just once. Of the sample, 0.5% to 0.75% is held by the ten largest clones. Overall results and qualifications from the work: It was suggested by the authors that the approach could potentially be generalized to other disease states and immunological phenotypes. A later analysis found that TCRs clustered in the first cohort also tended to co-occur in the 120 validation repertoires, with more than 90% of cluster scores above 0. While some public TCRs were present in many individuals, most TCR sequences turned up only very rarely across donors. All 120 or so repertoires were used to score co-occurrence in the validation cohort in a later analysis, because that analysis had no HLA typing for the cohort. The study gave a list of more than 150 TCR beta chains associated with cytomegalovirus. In both the original and validation cohorts, the classifier was reported to diagnose cytomegalovirus status with high specificity and sensitivity. Three of the identified cytomegalovirus-associated TCR beta chains were confirmed in vitro to be specific for cytomegalovirus antigens.

In this sample, this clone turned up a few times. The antigen it recognizes is unknown. Base qualities are missing; no much larger clone stands one base away. The germline V and J ends show losses of 4 bases and 4 bases respectively, and no gene match explains 10 bases of the junction. The germline V gene yields SGHRS for CDR1 and YFSETQ for CDR2. The CDR3 measures 17 amino acids from cysteine to phenylalanine. The sequence is cut down to CDR3 DNA, 51 bases in frame from base 1. The donors belonged to the validation cohort of about 130 subjects, which was separate from the approximately 700-subject first cohort.

This receptor was taken from a woman between 18 and 29 years old in good health and CMV-seronegative. The sequencing sample was made of PBMCs. In this chain, TRBV5-1 is recombined with TRBJ2-3, and 12 junctional nucleotides match TRBD2. The CDR3 protein sequence reads: CASSPSTSGGGSDTQYF. DNA sequence: TGCGCCAGCAGCCCCTCGACTAGCGGGGGAGGGTCAGATACGCAGTATTTT.